This T cell receptor beta chain was sequenced during a study of cytomegalovirus exposure and HLA in healthy donors (dated by TCRdb to about 2017). The study in broad terms: According to an earlier analysis of 587 of the donors, about 179 million T cells yielded over 90 million unique TCR beta sequences and less than 300 Gb of sequence data. An early release that covered roughly 600 HLA-typed donors contained approximately 300 gigabases of sequencing data and 85 million to 100 million unique TCR sequences. Roughly 5 DR-DQ haplotypes were handled as single units for association and clustering, since linkage in the cohort was strong. To predict cytomegalovirus infection status, the study brought together high-throughput TCR immunosequencing, statistical association of individual TCRs with disease status, and machine learning. The study used immunosequencing to profile the T cell repertoires of about 670 subjects and linked those repertoires to cytomegalovirus serostatus. A later analysis re-analyzed previously published TCR beta repertoires from 666 donors and added high-resolution HLA genotyping to study TCR occurrence patterns. Donor age, sex, ethnicity and CMV serostatus were compiled together with the repertoire data. Besides the first cohort of approximately 670 subjects, a separate validation cohort made up of 120 different subjects was used. Rather than drawing on any new phenotypic data, the later analysis identified candidate immune exposures from TCR beta sequences and the way those sequences occurred across donors. All discovery cohort repertoires had been generated on a single sequencing platform. Across around 400 genotyped donors of the cohort, an average of about 200,000 unique TCR beta nucleotide sequences per donor were sequenced, and around 19% of those sequences were non-productive. A later genetic analysis used genome-wide SNP genotypes for about 60% of the roughly 700 donors, treating that subset as a discovery cohort. HLA typing covered class I and class II loci at four-digit resolution. Of the 300 to 400 genotyped donors, about 84% fell in the genetic ancestry cluster associated with self-reported Caucasian donors. Typing coverage varied by locus: 629-630 donors for A, B, C, DRB1 and DQB1; more than 500 for DQA1; approximately 610 for DPA1; about 450 for DPB1. The aim of the study was to test whether cataloging public T cell receptors could identify signatures of past pathogen exposure. An earlier analysis of approximately 630 of the donors applied high-throughput TCR beta sequencing to assess whether each TCR beta V gene segment acted as functional or pseudogenic. Beyond this particular receptor, the publication reports: A further reported finding was that TCR beta sequences accurately predicted the HLA-A and HLA-B alleles for most subjects in the first cohort. V-gene and J-gene trimming of TCR beta chains was associated with a missense DCLRE1C variant in a later genetic analysis, and the association was replicated in an independent cohort. A cluster of highly shared sequence variants was judged likely to represent a technical artifact of the sequencing pipeline. About 17 rarely observed V segments, including chromosome 9 orphons, were excluded from the earlier analysis of just under 600 of the donors because counts were too low. Some IMGT-functional V segments, including TRBV6-2 and TRBV6-3, could not be distinguished by the 87-base-pair reads and were therefore excluded. In an earlier analysis of under 600 of the donors, most TCR beta V segments were observed in productive rearrangements about 90% or about 30% of the time, broadly matching IMGT annotations. A later genetic analysis reported fewer N-insertions in productive TCRs among donors in an Asian-associated ancestry cluster than the approximately 700-donor mean. The authors suggested that the approach could potentially be extended to other disease states and immunological phenotypes. Because HLA typing was missing for some donors at each locus, association tests included only the typed subset. While some public TCRs were present in many individuals, most TCR sequences turned up only very rarely across donors. The only immune exposure information available for the cohort was CMV serostatus. A few of the identified cytomegalovirus-associated TCR beta chains were confirmed in vitro to be specific for cytomegalovirus antigens. Strong co-occurrence of HLA alleles, especially DR and DQ, made assigning TCR associations to individual alleles difficult. In both the original and validation cohorts, the classifier was reported to diagnose cytomegalovirus status with high specificity and sensitivity. Several of the top co-occurrence clusters appeared to be linked to parvovirus B19, influenza, CMV and Epstein-Barr virus, according to a later analysis. Correlated functional status among segregating V segments might be attributable to linkage disequilibrium, but an unknown experimental factor could not be ruled out. In this cohort, only TCR beta chains were sequenced, and detectable features were limited by the absence of alpha or paired-chain data. Compared with equally common non-associated chains, HLA-associated TCR beta chains in a later analysis were more clonally expanded and had lower generation probabilities. In a later analysis, most CMV-associated TCR beta chains were found to appear HLA-restricted, with HLA associations seemingly driven largely by CMV exposure. A later analysis associated about 17,000 TCR beta sequences with specific HLA alleles at a false discovery rate of 0.05. The study gave a list of some 150 TCR beta chains associated with cytomegalovirus. According to a later analysis, TCR association rates differed among HLA loci, with DRB1 alleles showing the most associated TCRs and HLA-C alleles showing the fewest. Roughly uniform sequencing depth across donors was assumed in presence/absence analyses, although this assumption may not hold.

Points on this clone: What this receptor recognizes is not known. Base qualities were left out, and no much larger clone turns up one base away.

V is pared back by 7 bases and J by 0 bases, with 16 bases lying between the germline termini. From the cysteine up to the phenylalanine, the CDR3 has a length of 16 residues. Just the 48-base CDR3 DNA is kept, in frame starting at base 1. According to the germline V gene (reference sequence), CDR1 reads MNHNY and CDR2 reads SVGAGI. In total, fewer than 750 healthy bone marrow donors made up the cohort. At the time of sampling, every cohort member was nominally healthy, though immune exposures that went unrecorded were likely present. The donor tested CMV seronegative and was one of the 352 seronegative cohort members. Each donor provided a peripheral blood sample, and peripheral blood mononuclear cells were used for TCR beta sequencing. The Qiagen DNeasy Blood Extraction Kit was used to extract genomic DNA from the blood cell samples. The library came from the immunoSEQ multiplex PCR assay. For the multiplex PCR, a mixture combining 60 forward primers for TCR Vbeta segments and 13 reverse primers for TCR Jbeta segments was used. The CDR3 region of rearranged TCR beta genes was amplified from genomic DNA with a multiplex PCR assay. The Illumina HiSeq System was used to sequence the amplified TCR beta libraries as 87-base-pair reads. As for the original processing: In a later analysis, about 80 million unique TCR beta chains were counted across the roughly 610 repertoires, and roughly 11 million of these chains were shared by at least two donors. Raw reads were error-corrected and collapsed into unique sequences by a nearest-neighbor algorithm in which closely related sequences were merged to remove PCR and sequencing errors. CDR3 sequences were aligned to IMGT reference sequences to assign V, D and J gene segments. Each retained sequence needed at least a six-nucleotide match to both a V gene segment and a J gene segment. A rearrangement was called productive if the CDR3 had no stop codons and remained in frame with V and J, and every other rearrangement was called non-productive. CDR3 was defined by IMGT convention, running from the second conserved V-encoded cysteine to the conserved J-encoded phenylalanine. In an earlier analysis of 500 to 650 of the donors, sequences lacking an unambiguous match to a single V gene segment were excluded. An earlier analysis of fewer than 750 of the donors classified V segments as functional when productive rearrangements were above 56.7% and as segregating when the standard deviation between donors was above 5%. A statistical classification framework was developed to diagnose cytomegalovirus status using the catalog of TCR beta chain sequences. V and J gene assignment, in a later analysis, came from comparing TCR nucleotide sequences with IMGT/GENE-DB human TR gene sequences. In a later analysis, CDR3 sequences and most-parsimonious VDJ recombination scenarios were assigned using the TCRdist pipeline. In a later analysis, every TCR beta chain was defined by the combination of its CDR3 amino acid sequence and its V-gene family, and reads without a unique V-gene family were dropped. As a way to deal with suspected cross-contamination and a sequencing artifact, a later analysis dropped more than 500 nucleotide sequences that were highly shared and had low generation probability. A later analysis calculated a clonal expansion index for each public chain from normalized within-repertoire ranks of inferred template counts. A later analysis computed generation probabilities with a VDJ recombination model fitted to out-of-frame rearrangements, and checked the results against IGoR. A later analysis scored TCR-TCR, TCR-HLA and TCR-CMV co-occurrence with hypergeometric tests, applying a repertoire-size bias correction to TCR pairs. False discovery rates were estimated in a later analysis by permuting HLA or CMV assignments 20 times. In a later analysis, co-occurring TCRs were grouped using DBSCAN, and TCRdist sequence similarity was added for clustering within HLA-allele-positive subsets. Repertoires with fewer than 30,000 or more than 120,000 public chains, plus five repertoires with anomalous nucleotide sharing, were excluded from co-occurrence clustering. TCRdb took this table from immuneACCESS and kept in-frame rearrangements with V and J called. Such tables lack part of the clones; where checked against another copy, unresolved V genes explain under half of the gap, and the rest is unexplained. The DNA was the basis for D and trimming; V, J and clone size are from that table. The sample records about 130,000 clones, about 80% of which are singletons. The top ten clones comprise 3% to 4% of the sample.

Sequenced: PBMCs. Recombination connected TRBV6-6 to TRBJ1-5; TRBD1 is a weak D gene call, 5 bases matching. The source of this sequence is a male donor in good health and CMV-seronegative. The DNA is as follows: TGTGCCAGCACTCTTAGCGGGACCTATAGCAATCAGCCCCAGCATTTT. The resulting protein is CASTLSGTYSNQPQHF.